This T cell receptor (beta chain) comes out of a study of cytomegalovirus exposure and HLA in healthy donors. In the PCR, 60 Vbeta and 13 Jbeta primers were used. Some clones are missing from TCRdb's copy, which holds only in-frame ones; the method was immunoSEQ multiplex PCR. The data show fewer than 140,000 clones, 70% to 80% seen once. V was clipped by 7 bases and J by 4 bases, with 16 bases between them. This CDR3 spans 14 amino acids. Germline CDR1 and CDR2: MGHRA and YSYEKL. General study results and limits: According to reports, the classifier identified cytomegalovirus status with high specificity and sensitivity.

For this clone: The antigen remains undetermined.

This TCR derives from a boy between 10 and 17 years old in good health and CMV-seronegative. Sequenced sample: PBMCs. The chain links TRBV4-1 to TRBJ1-1, with no clear D. The CDR3 bases are TGCGCCAGCACCCCACGGGTCGAGAGCACTGAAGCTTTCTTT. Its protein is CASTPRVESTEAFF.